The present TCR beta chain was sequenced within a study of cytomegalovirus exposure and HLA in healthy donors. At the level of the study: Unique TCRs numbering some 80 million, obtained from HLA-typed donors, made up an early data release. Findings and limits, study-wide: Common viral pathogens (according to a later analysis) appeared linked to several of the most significant clusters. Available immune exposure information covered CMV serostatus only.

PCR primers comprised 60 Vbeta and 13 Jbeta primers. The data were produced by immunoSEQ multiplex PCR, yet TCRdb's version contains in-frame clones alone and is incomplete. The sample shows 130,000 or so clones, and roughly 1.5% sits with its ten largest clones. The junction had 4 bases not matched to a gene; V was cut back by 2 bases and J by 8 bases. CDR1 is MDHEN, CDR2 SYDVKM, per germline. This CDR3 spans 13 amino acids. Comment on this clone: The antigen remains undetermined.

Material: PBMCs. V is TRBV28 and J is TRBJ1-2, with TRBD1 identical over 8 bases. The receptor's source is a woman aged 40 to 55 in good health and CMV-seronegative. CDR3 residues: CASSLLQGGGYTF. Here the CDR3 DNA reads TGTGCCAGCAGTTTACTACAGGGGGGAGGCTACACCTTC.